One sample yielded the 13 T cell receptor beta chains listed below, sequenced in a study of blood T cell repertoires in COVID-19. Measured with immunoSEQ multiplex PCR; TCRdb has only the in-frame clones, and not every one. The sample holds around 300,000 clones, around 90% seen once. Sequenced sample: peripheral blood. The origin of the receptors is a man aged 45-65 years with acute or convalescent COVID-19.

The rearrangement joins TRBV3-1 (or the pseudogene TRBV3-2) to TRBJ2-3; possibly TRBD2 for D (6 bases). Trimming removed 0 bases from V and 3 bases from J, with 13 bases in between. Germline-derived CDR1 and CDR2 are LGHDT and YNNKEL (reference sequence). CDR3 length equals 16 residues. The CDR3 nucleotides read TGTGCCAGCAGCCAAGATCGCCTAGCGTCGACAGATACGCAGTATTTT. It yields the protein CASSQDRLASTDTQYF.

This clone has only one observation. The CDR3 nucleotides read TGTGCCAGCAGCCCACACAGTAATTCACCCCTCCACTTT. Translating it yields CASSPHSNSPLHF. This chain connects TRBV7-2 to TRBJ1-6; D is ambiguous. The V and J ends lost 5 bases and 6 bases respectively, with 8 bases between them. From germline, CDR1 is SGHTA and CDR2 FQGNSA. The CDR3 has 13 residues.

The chain joins TRBV9 to TRBJ2-7; D may be TRBD1 (6 bases). V gave up 4 bases and J gave up 4 bases, with 18 bases separating them. The CDR3 contains 15 residues. Germline V gene sequence: CDR1 SGDLS, CDR2 YYNGEE. The CDR3 spells CASSPEGHTGYEQYF. The DNA of the CDR3 is TGTGCCAGCAGCCCCGAGGGACACACCGGTTACGAGCAGTACTTC.

The chain combines TRBV3-1 (or the pseudogene TRBV3-2) with TRBJ2-1; no definite D call. The germline V and J ends were trimmed by 0 bases and 11 bases, with 8 bases remaining between them. The CDR3 is 12 residues long. The germline gives CDR1 LGHDT, CDR2 YNNKEL (reference sequence). The chain's CDR3 is CASSQERVKQFF. The CDR3 DNA reads as TGTGCCAGCAGCCAAGAAAGAGTCAAGCAGTTCTTC.

This CDR3 reads CASSLNLAGGNEQFF. The DNA of the CDR3 is TGCGCCAGCAGCCTCAACCTTGCGGGGGGGAATGAGCAGTTCTTC. This chain links TRBV5-1 with TRBJ2-1; 9 bases agree with TRBD2. The CDR3 spans 15 residues. CDR1 is SGHRS, CDR2 YFSETQ, per germline. With 4 bases clipped from V and 7 bases from J, the junction kept 9 bases outside the gene matches.

CDR3 bases: TGTGCCAGCAGCTTGGCCCCAGGATCGGGAGGCTACACCTTC. Protein sequence: CASSLAPGSGGYTF. The gene calls are TRBV5-6 and TRBJ1-2; D is uncertain. The germline gives CDR1 SGHDT, CDR2 YYEEEE. V shed 0 bases and J shed 8 bases, with 14 bases lying between them. There are 14 residues in the CDR3.

The chain recombines TRBV5-1 with TRBJ1-1; a weak D match, TRBD1 (5 bases). Germline V gene sequence: CDR1 SGHRS, CDR2 YFSETQ. The ends were cut back, 2 bases at V and 0 bases at J, with 11 bases in the middle. This CDR3 contains 15 residues. CDR3 sequence reads: CASSFDSAMNTEAFF. The CDR3 coding sequence is TGCGCCAGCAGCTTCGACAGTGCCATGAACACTGAAGCTTTCTTT.

On this clone itself: In the same sample, other DNA sequences code for this CDR3. V gene TRBV19 combines with J gene TRBJ2-7, with TRBD2 as a possible D gene (5 bases). CDR1 and CDR2 from the germline V gene are LNHDA and SQIVND (reference sequence). This CDR3 has 11 amino acids. V was cut by 2 bases and J by 7 bases, with 6 bases left in between. CDR3 sequence: CASSISGEQYF. CDR3 sequence (DNA): TGTGCCAGTAGTATATCGGGGGAGCAGTACTTC. Filled out from reference TRBV19 and TRBJ2-7, the complete variable domain reads DGGITQSPKYLFRKEGQNVTLSCEQNLNHDAMYWYRQDPGQGLRLIYYSQIVNDFQKGDIAEGYSVSREKKESFPLTVTSAQKNPTAFYLCASSISGEQYFGPGTRLTVT.

This rearrangement joins TRBV7-2 to TRBJ1-1; D call uncertain. The germline CDR1 and CDR2 sequences are SGHTA and FQGNSA. The V end was cut by 1 base, the J end by 9 bases, with 6 bases between. This CDR3 is 11 amino acids long. The DNA for the CDR3 is TGTGCCAGCAGCTTAGTCGGGAAAGCTTTCTTT. Its protein is CASSLVGKAFF.

The J gene is TRBJ2-1, the V gene TRBV9; TRBD2 matches 9 bases. Trimming took 0 bases from V and 0 from J; bases not matched to a gene: 1. The CDR3 length is 16 residues. The germline V gene has CDR1 SGDLS and CDR2 YYNGEE. CDR3: CASSVGGGVSYNEQFF. The CDR3 region has the DNA TGTGCCAGCAGCGTAGGCGGGGGGGTCTCCTACAATGAGCAGTTCTTC.

This chain connects TRBV29-1 to TRBJ1-2; 9 positions match TRBD1. The germline V gene has CDR1 SQVTM and CDR2 ANQGSEA. After removal of 3 bases from V and 8 bases from J, the junction contained 13 bases not matched to a gene. CDR3 length: 15 residues. The CDR3 nucleotides are TGCAGCGTTGAGATCCCGACAGGGGGTCTGTGGGGCTACACCTTC. Translating gives CSVEIPTGGLWGYTF.

The CDR3 sequence: CSVLRDTQETQYF. The DNA of the CDR3 is TGCAGCGTTCTCCGGGACACTCAAGAGACCCAGTACTTC. V usage is TRBV29-1 and J usage is TRBJ2-5; perhaps TRBD1 as D (6 bases). This CDR3 has 13 residues. Germline assignment: CDR1 SQVTM and CDR2 ANQGSEA. V lost 5 bases and J lost 2, with 12 bases in between.

Note on this clone: The junction departs from germline at one end; a sequencing error may be responsible. The chain combines TRBV6-5 with TRBJ1-1; tentative D call: TRBD1 (6 bases). The CDR3 has 14 amino acids. CDR1 is MNHEY and CDR2 is SVGAGI in the germline V gene. CDR3 sequence (DNA): TGTGCCAGTAGTTACAGCAGGGACATCGGTGAAGCTTTCTTT. Amino acid sequence: CASSYSRDIGEAFF.